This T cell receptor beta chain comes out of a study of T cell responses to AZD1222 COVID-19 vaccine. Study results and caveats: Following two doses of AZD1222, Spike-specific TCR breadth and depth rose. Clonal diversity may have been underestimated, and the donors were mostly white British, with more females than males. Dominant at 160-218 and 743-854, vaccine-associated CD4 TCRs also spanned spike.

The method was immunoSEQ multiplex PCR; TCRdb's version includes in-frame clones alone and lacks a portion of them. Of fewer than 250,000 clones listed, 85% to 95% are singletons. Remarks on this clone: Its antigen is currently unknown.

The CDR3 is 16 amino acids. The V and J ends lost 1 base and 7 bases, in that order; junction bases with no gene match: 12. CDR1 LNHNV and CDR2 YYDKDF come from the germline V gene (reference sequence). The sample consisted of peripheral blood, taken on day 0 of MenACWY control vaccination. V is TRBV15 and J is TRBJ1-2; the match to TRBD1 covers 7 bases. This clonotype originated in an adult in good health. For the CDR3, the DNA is TGTGCCACCAGCAGAGTTTTACAGGGGCTAGTAGGTGGCTACACCTTC. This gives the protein CATSRVLQGLVGGYTF.